This T cell receptor beta chain was sequenced for a study of T cells after yellow fever vaccination. TCRdb ran MiXCR on the 5' RACE reads and lists one entry per CDR3 protein. The repertoire holds 400,000 to 650,000 distinct CDR3 sequences, with 21% as singletons. The TCR sequence derives from a man between 18 and 29 years old who received the YFV17D yellow fever vaccine. Material: PBMCs, obtained approximately 20 days after the first yellow fever vaccination.

This CDR3 is CASSLNGLGNTIYF. CDR3 nucleotides: TGTGCCAGCAGCTTAAATGGTCTGGGAAACACCATATATTTT. The chain links TRBV7-3 to TRBJ1-3; D not resolved. The length of the CDR3 is 14 residues. V gave up 1 base and J gave up 4 bases, with 8 bases separating them. Germline V gene data show CDR1 as SGHTA and CDR2 as FQGTGA.